These T cell receptor beta chains were read from a single sample in a study of a mutant IDH1 vaccine in newly diagnosed glioma. The protocol was immunoSEQ multiplex PCR, while the TCRdb copy is restricted to in-frame clones and leaves out a portion. The data contain 95,000 to 120,000 clones, around 90% of them singletons. Which antigens these TCRs recognize remains unknown. The starting material was PBMCs, obtained from a glioma patient whose treatment included an IDH1 peptide vaccine. The receptors shown here come from a woman in her 50s with glioma. Each CDR3 is given with its conserved first and last residue. The D gene is left open where the match is weak. The size entry is marked missing in some rows and otherwise reads once, few, many or a size class.

j_call clone_size v_call d_call cdr3_nt cdr3_aa
TRBJ2-1 NA TRBV11-1 NA TGTGCCAGCAGCTTAGATCCGGGACATCGGGAGCAGTTCTTC CASSLDPGHREQFF
TRBJ2-7 NA TRBV10-3 NA TGTGCCATCAGTGAGGGCGGGGTGAGCTCCTACGAGCAGTACTTC CAISEGGVSSYEQYF
TRBJ2-7 NA TRBV5-1 TRBD2 TGCGCCAGCAGCCCCGTCGGCTCGCGGGAGAACGAGCAGTACTTC CASSPVGSRENEQYF
TRBJ2-1 NA TRBV5-1 NA TGCGCCAGCAGCTTGCCCCGGGGGACCAGCTCCTACAATGAGCAGTTCTTC CASSLPRGTSSYNEQFF
TRBJ2-7 NA TRBV2 TRBD1 TGTGCCACCCTGACCGGTGGACAGGGGTACTTC CATLTGGQGYF
TRBJ1-2 once TRBV6-6 NA TGTGCCAGCAGTTACTCCACGACAGGAGGGAATGGCTACACCTTC CASSYSTTGGNGYTF
TRBJ2-2 NA TRBV7-9 TRBD2 TGTGCCAGCAGCCTTAAAGCGGGGGAGTTGAACACCGGGGAGCTGTTTTTT CASSLKAGELNTGELFF
TRBJ1-3 once TRBV28 NA TGTGCCAGCAGTCTGAATCCCTGGGGCTCTGGAAACACCATATATTTT CASSLNPWGSGNTIYF
TRBJ2-7 once TRBV29-1 NA TGCAGCGTTGGCGCCGGGAGTACCTACGAGCAGTACTTC CSVGAGSTYEQYF
TRBJ2-5 NA TRBV5-1 TRBD2 TGCGCCAGCAGCCCGACTGTGACTAGCGGGAGGCCGAAAGAGACCCAGTACTTC CASSPTVTSGRPKETQYF
TRBJ1-5 NA TRBV6-8 TRBD1 TGTGCCAGCAGTTACTTTGACAGGGCGCCTAGCAATCAGCCCCAGCATTTT CASSYFDRAPSNQPQHF
TRBJ1-2 NA TRBV5-5 NA TGTGCCAGCAGCTTATCCATGTATGGCTACACCTTC CASSLSMYGYTF
TRBJ1-6 NA TRBV2 TRBD1 TGTGCCAGCATACAGGGGCCTTATAATTCACCCCTCCACTTT CASIQGPYNSPLHF
TRBJ2-5 NA TRBV5-5 NA TGTGCCAGCAGCTTGGTAACCGAAGAGACCCAGTACTTC CASSLVTEETQYF
TRBJ2-7 NA TRBV15 NA TGTGCCACCAGCAGAGATTTGGGGGAGTCCTACGAGCAGTACTTC CATSRDLGESYEQYF
TRBJ2-3 NA TRBV4-2 NA TGTGCCAGCAGCCTAAATGGCGGCAACACAGATACGCAGTATTTT CASSLNGGNTDTQYF
TRBJ1-4 NA TRBV6-5 NA TGTGCCAGCACCGACGGGCAGAATGAAAAACTGTTTTTT CASTDGQNEKLFF
TRBJ2-2 NA TRBV13 NA TGTGCCAGCAGCTTAGTCGGGGAGCTGTTTTTT CASSLVGELFF
TRBJ1-1 NA TRBV28 TRBD1 TGTGCCAGCAGTCCCTACAGGGGTTGGACTGAAGCTTTCTTT CASSPYRGWTEAFF
TRBJ1-5 NA TRBV19 TRBD1 TGTGCCAGTTGGGACAGGGGACATCAGCCCCAGCATTTT CASWDRGHQPQHF
TRBJ2-1 NA TRBV27 NA TGTGCCAGCAGTTTTGGGCAGGAACACGGTAATGAGCAGTTCTTC CASSFGQEHGNEQFF
TRBJ1-6 NA TRBV7-8 TRBD1 TGTGCCAGCAGCTTAGCGCGGGGACAGGGAAATTCACCCCTCCACTTT CASSLARGQGNSPLHF
TRBJ1-5 NA TRBV11-2 NA TGTGCCAGCAGCCGGGGGGGGCGCCAGCCCCAGCATTTT CASSRGGRQPQHF
TRBJ1-1 NA TRBV6-5 NA TGTGCCAGCAGTTACCAACGGAACACTGAAGCTTTCTTT CASSYQRNTEAFF
TRBJ2-7 NA TRBV30 NA TGTGCCTGGAAGGACAACCTCTACGAGCAGTACTTC CAWKDNLYEQYF
TRBJ2-2 NA TRBV2 NA TGTGCCAGCGTAGCCCCTTCGAGGACCGGGGAGCTGTTTTTT CASVAPSRTGELFF
TRBJ2-7 NA TRBV10-3 TRBD1 TGTGCCATCAGTGAATCAGGGGTTCGTACAGGGGACTACGAGCAGTACTTC CAISESGVRTGDYEQYF